The clone carrying this T cell receptor (beta chain) was seen just once. TCRdb's copy holds only in-frame clones and misses some; the assay was immunoSEQ multiplex PCR. The table includes some 84,000 clones, about nine tenths detected once. This entry is derived from a study of PD-L1 blockade in urothelial cancer. The receptor was isolated from a woman in her 70s with urothelial cancer. The specimen was PBMCs, collected around atezolizumab (anti-PD-L1) treatment.

In DNA form, the CDR3 reads TGTGCCTGGAGTGTACCGGGGGATGAGCAGTTCTTC. This translates into CAWSVPGDEQFF. V and J are TRBV30 and TRBJ2-1; D might be TRBD2 (6 bases). Deletions cut 0 bases from V and 8 bases from J, with 8 bases between. Germline loops: CDR1 GTSNPN, CDR2 SVGIG (reference sequence). This CDR3 is 12 amino acids long.